This T cell receptor (beta chain) was found in a study of cytotoxic CD8 clonotypes in ibrutinib-treated CLL. TCRdb's table, derived via immunoSEQ multiplex PCR, lists solely in-frame clones and lacks some. The data hold 250,000 to 350,000 clones, with around 69% observed a single time. Germline V gene data show CDR1 as SGDLS and CDR2 as YYNGEE. V was clipped by 3 bases and J by 6 bases, with 15 bases between them. The CDR3 covers 15 residues. This clone was observed at least ten times. This TCR was recovered from a human donor with chronic lymphocytic leukemia. This chain connects TRBV9 to TRBJ2-2; D may be TRBD1 (6 bases). This sample comprised PBMCs, obtained at disease progression, from a patient treated with ibrutinib. In DNA form, the CDR3 reads TGTGCCAGCAGCGCCCGACAGGCCGGGGCCGGGGAGCTGTTTTTT. Amino acids: CASSARQAGAGELFF.